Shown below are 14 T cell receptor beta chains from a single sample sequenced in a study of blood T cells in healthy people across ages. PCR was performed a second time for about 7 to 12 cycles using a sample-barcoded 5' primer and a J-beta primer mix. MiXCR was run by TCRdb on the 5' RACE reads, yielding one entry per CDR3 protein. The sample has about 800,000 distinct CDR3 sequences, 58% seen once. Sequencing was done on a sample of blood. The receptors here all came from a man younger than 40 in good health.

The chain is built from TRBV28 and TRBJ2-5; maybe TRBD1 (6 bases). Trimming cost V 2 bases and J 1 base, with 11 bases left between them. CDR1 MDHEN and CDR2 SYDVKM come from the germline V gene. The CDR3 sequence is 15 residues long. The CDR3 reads CASSLVQDSQETQYF. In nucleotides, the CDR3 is TGTGCCAGCAGTTTAGTGCAGGACAGCCAAGAGACCCAGTACTTC. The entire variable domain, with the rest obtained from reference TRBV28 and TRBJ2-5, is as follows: DVKVTQSSRYLVKRTGEKVFLECVQDMDHENMFWYRQDPGLGLRLIYFSYDVKMKEKGDIPEGYSVSREKKERFSLILESASTNQTSMYLCASSLVQDSQETQYFGPGTRLLVL.

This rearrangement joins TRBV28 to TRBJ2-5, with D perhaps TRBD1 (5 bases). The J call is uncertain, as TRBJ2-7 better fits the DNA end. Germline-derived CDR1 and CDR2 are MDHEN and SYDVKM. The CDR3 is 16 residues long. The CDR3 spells CASSQPWQGLAYEQYF. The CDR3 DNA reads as TGTGCCAGCAGTCAGCCTTGGCAGGGCTTAGCCTACGAGCAGTACTTC.

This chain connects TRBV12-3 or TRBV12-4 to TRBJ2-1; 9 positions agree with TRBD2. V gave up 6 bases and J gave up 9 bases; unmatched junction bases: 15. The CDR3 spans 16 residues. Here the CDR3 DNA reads TGTGCCAGCAGCGGACTAGCGAGGAAGTTAGGGGGTGAGCAGTTCTTC. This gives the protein CASSGLARKLGGEQFF.

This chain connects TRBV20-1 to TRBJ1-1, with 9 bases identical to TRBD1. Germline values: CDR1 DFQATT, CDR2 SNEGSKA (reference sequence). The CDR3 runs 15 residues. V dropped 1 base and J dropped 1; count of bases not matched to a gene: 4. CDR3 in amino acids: CSARVLQGANTEAFF. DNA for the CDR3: TGCAGTGCTAGAGTCCTACAGGGGGCGAACACTGAAGCTTTCTTT.

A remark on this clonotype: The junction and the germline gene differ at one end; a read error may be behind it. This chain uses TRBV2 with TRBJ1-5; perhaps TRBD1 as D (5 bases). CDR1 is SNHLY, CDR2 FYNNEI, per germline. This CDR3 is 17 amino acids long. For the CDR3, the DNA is TGTGCCGGCAGTGAAGAATGGGGCGGATTCGGGAATCAGCCCCAGCATTTT. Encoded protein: CAGSEEWGGFGNQPQHF. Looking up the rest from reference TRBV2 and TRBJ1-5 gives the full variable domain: EPEVTQTPSHQVTQMGQEVILRCVPISNHLYFYWYRQILGQKVEFLVSFYNNEISEKSEIFDDQFSVERPDGSNFTLKIRSTKLEDSAMYFCAGSEEWGGFGNQPQHFGDGTRLSIL.

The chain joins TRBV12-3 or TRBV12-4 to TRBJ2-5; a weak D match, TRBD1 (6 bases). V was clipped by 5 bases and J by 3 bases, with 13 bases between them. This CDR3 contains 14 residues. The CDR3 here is CASSQKPGEETQYF. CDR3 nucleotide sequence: TGTGCCAGCAGTCAAAAGCCAGGGGAAGAGACCCAGTACTTC.

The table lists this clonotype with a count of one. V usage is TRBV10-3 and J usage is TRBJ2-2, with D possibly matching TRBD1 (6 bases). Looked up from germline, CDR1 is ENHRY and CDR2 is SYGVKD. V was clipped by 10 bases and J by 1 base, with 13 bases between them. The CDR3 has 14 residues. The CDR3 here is CATEYRENTGELFF. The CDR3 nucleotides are TGTGCCACCGAGTACAGGGAGAACACCGGGGAGCTGTTTTTT.

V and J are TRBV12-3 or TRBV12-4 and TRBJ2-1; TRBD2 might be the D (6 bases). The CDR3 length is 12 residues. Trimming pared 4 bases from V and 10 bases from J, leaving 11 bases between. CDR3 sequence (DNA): TGTGCCAGCAGTTCGACTAGGGGCGAGCAGTTCTTC. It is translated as CASSSTRGEQFF.

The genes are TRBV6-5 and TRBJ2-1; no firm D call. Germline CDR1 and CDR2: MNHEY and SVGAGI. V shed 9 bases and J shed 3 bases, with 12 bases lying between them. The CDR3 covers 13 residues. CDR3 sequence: CASTTDLYNEQFF. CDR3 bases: TGTGCCAGTACGACGGATCTCTACAATGAGCAGTTCTTC.

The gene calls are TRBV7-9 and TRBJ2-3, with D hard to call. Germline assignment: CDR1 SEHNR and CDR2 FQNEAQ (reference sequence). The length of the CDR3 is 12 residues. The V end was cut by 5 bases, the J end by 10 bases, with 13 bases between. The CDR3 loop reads CASSATVPPQYF. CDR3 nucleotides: TGTGCCAGCAGCGCTACAGTCCCCCCGCAGTATTTT.

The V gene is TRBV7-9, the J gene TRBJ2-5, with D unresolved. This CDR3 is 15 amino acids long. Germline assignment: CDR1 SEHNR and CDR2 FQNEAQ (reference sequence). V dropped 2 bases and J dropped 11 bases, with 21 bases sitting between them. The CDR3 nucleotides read TGTGCCAGCAGCTTAACAGTTTTGGCTTACAATGAGCAGTACTTC. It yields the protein CASSLTVLAYNEQYF. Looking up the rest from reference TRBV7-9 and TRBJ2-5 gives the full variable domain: DTGVSQNPRHKITKRGQNVTFRCDPISEHNRLYWYRQTLGQGPEFLTYFQNEAQLEKSRLLSDRFSAERPKGSFSTLEIQRTEQGDSAMYLCASSLTVLAYNEQYFGPGTRLLVL.

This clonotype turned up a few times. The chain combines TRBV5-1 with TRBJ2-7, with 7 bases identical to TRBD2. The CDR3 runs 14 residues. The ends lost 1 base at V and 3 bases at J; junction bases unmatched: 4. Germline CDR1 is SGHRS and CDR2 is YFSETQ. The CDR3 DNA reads TGCGCCAGCAGCTTGATCGGCGGGAGCTACGAGCAGTACTTC. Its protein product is CASSLIGGSYEQYF.

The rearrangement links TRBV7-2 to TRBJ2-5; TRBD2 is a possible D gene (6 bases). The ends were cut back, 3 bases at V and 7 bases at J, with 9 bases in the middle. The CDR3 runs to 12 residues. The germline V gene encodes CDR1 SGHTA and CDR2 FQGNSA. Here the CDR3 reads CASSFLRGTQYF. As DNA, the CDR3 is TGTGCCAGCAGCTTCCTGCGGGGGACCCAGTACTTC.

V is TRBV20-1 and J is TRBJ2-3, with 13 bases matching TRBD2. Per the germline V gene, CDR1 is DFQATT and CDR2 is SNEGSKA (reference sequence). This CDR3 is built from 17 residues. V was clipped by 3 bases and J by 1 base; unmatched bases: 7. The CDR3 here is CSASTTSGRRGTDTQYF. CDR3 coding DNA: TGCAGTGCTAGTACGACTAGCGGGAGGAGGGGCACAGATACGCAGTATTTT.